The 5 T cell receptor beta chains in this list originate from one sample, sequenced in a study of blood T cell repertoires in COVID-19. The assay was immunoSEQ multiplex PCR, and TCRdb's table has in-frame clones only and misses some. This table holds about 180,000 clones, about 80% found once. Sequencing input: peripheral blood. These receptor sequences come from a woman aged 70 to 79 with acute or convalescent COVID-19.

V is TRBV28 and J is TRBJ2-7; D might be TRBD2 (6 bases). The CDR3 contains 15 residues. The germline V and J ends were trimmed by 2 bases and 0 bases, with 11 bases remaining between them. CDR1 MDHEN and CDR2 SYDVKM come from the germline V gene. The CDR3 is CASSLDSGYSYEQYF. Written as DNA, the CDR3 is TGTGCCAGCAGTTTAGACAGCGGGTACTCCTACGAGCAGTACTTC.

The DNA of the CDR3 is TGTGCCAGCTCGCCGGAACAGGGCACCTACGAGCAGTACTTC. Its protein product is CASSPEQGTYEQYF. This chain connects TRBV18 to TRBJ2-7, with D possibly matching TRBD1 (6 bases). The CDR3 covers 14 residues. Germline CDR1 and CDR2: KGHSH and LQKENI. The V end was cut by 6 bases, the J end by 2 bases, with 14 bases between.

In this sample, this clone turned up once. The CDR3 loop is CASSLVLAGTNEQFF. As DNA, the CDR3 is TGTGCCAGCAGTTTGGTCCTAGCGGGAACTAATGAGCAGTTCTTC. J is TRBJ2-1 and V is TRBV28; 9 bases map to TRBD2. The CDR3 is 15 residues long. CDR1 and CDR2 (germline): MDHEN, SYDVKM. The junction had 7 bases not matched to a gene; V was cut back by 3 bases and J by 7 bases.

This chain joins TRBV19 and TRBJ2-3, with 7 nucleotides matching TRBD1. The germline V gene encodes CDR1 LNHDA and CDR2 SQIVND (reference sequence). The CDR3 contains 14 residues. The junction had 5 bases not matched to a gene; V was cut back by 7 bases and J by 1 base. This CDR3 reads CASKRGLGTDTQYF. CDR3 nucleotides: TGTGCCAGTAAAAGGGGGCTCGGCACAGATACGCAGTATTTT.

The V call is TRBV7-9, the J call TRBJ1-1, with a possible D match to TRBD1 (6 bases). The germline V gene has CDR1 SEHNR and CDR2 FQNEAQ (reference sequence). CDR3 length equals 16 residues. Between the trimmed V and J ends, which lost 6 bases and 3 bases, there was a span of 20 bases. CDR3 nucleotide sequence: TGTGCCAGCAGGGATAGACTGACAGGAAAACACACTGAAGCTTTCTTT. Its translation is CASRDRLTGKHTEAFF.